This T cell receptor beta chain was sequenced in a study of tissue T cells after allogeneic stem cell transplantation. The ends were cut back, 5 bases at V and 3 bases at J, with 14 bases in the middle. Germline-derived CDR1 and CDR2 are MDHEN and SYDVKM. The CDR3 has 14 residues. This clone was picked up one time. CDR3 sequences, V/J genes, frequencies and template counts came from survey-depth TCRbeta sequencing. Measured with immunoSEQ multiplex PCR; TCRdb has only the in-frame clones, and not every one. The data contain around 6,400 clones, approximately 50% of them singletons. Sequenced material: duodenum tissue, taken at autopsy. This TCR came from a female donor older than 55 with lung cancer. The chain employs TRBV28 and TRBJ2-7; D perhaps matches TRBD1 (6 bases). The CDR3 is CASSPPRGHYEQYF. The CDR3 DNA reads TGTGCCAGCAGTCCACCGAGGGGACACTACGAGCAGTACTTC.